This is a list of T cell receptor beta chains from one sample in a study of TIL therapy for anti-PD-1-resistant metastatic lung cancer. Sequencing was performed with immunoSEQ multiplex PCR; in TCRdb, only in-frame clones are kept and a portion is missing. The table includes tens of thousands of clones, about two thirds detected once. Sequencing was performed on blood, taken at baseline. All receptors derive from a person between 25 and 79 years old with non-small cell lung cancer. CDR3s include the opening cysteine and the closing phenylalanine or tryptophan. D genes are given only for firm matches.

V gene | D gene | CDR3 protein
TRBV11-3 | TRBD2 | CASSLAVVGGQTDTQYF
TRBV5-4 | TRBD1 | CASSSEAGTANSPLHF
TRBV5-1 | TRBD1 | CASSRQGRMNTEAFF
TRBV30 | - | CAWRGQLSSYEQYF
TRBV4-2 | TRBD1 | CASSQDRGQGLEEKLFF
TRBV6-6 | TRBD2 | CASSLAGALETQYF
TRBV9 | - | CASSAGQNTGELFF
TRBV5-4 | - | CASSLVWGSKGINTEAFF
TRBV29-1 | - | CSVRGTGRGVEAFF
TRBV28 | TRBD1 | CASSLTGRDSPLHF
TRBV5-5 | - | CASSLWGRNSPLHF
TRBV5-4 | TRBD1 | CASSLASTGDDYGYTF